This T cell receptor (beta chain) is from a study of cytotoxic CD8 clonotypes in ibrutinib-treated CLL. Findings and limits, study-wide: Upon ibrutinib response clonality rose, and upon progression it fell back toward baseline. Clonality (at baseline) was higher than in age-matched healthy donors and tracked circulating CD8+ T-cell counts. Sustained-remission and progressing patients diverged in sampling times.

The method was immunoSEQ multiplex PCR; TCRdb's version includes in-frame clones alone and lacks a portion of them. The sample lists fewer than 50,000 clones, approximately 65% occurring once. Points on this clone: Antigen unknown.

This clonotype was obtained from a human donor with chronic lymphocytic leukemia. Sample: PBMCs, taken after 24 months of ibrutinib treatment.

CDR3 region: CASSIFPDSANVLTF. The CDR3 DNA reads as TGTGCCAGTAGTATTTTTCCGGACAGCGCCAACGTCCTGACTTTC. The rearrangement uses TRBV19 and TRBJ2-6, with a possible D match to TRBD1 (6 bases). This CDR3 has 15 residues. CDR1 and CDR2 (germline): LNHDA, SQIVND (reference sequence). V dropped 3 bases and J dropped 7 bases, with 13 bases sitting between them.